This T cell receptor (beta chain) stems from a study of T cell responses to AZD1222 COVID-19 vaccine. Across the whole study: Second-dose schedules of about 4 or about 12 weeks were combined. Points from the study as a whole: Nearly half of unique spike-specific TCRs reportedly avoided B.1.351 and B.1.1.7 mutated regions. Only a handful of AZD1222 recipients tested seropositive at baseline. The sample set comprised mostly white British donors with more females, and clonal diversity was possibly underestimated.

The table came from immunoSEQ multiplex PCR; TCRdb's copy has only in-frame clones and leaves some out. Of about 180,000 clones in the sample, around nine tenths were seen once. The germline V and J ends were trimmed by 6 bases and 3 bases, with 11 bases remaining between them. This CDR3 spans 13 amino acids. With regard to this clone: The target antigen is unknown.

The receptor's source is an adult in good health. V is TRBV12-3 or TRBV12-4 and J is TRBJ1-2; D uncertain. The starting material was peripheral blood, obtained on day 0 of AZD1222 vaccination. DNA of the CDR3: TGTGCCAGCAGGCGGGAACGGTACTATGGCTACACCTTC. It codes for CASRRERYYGYTF.